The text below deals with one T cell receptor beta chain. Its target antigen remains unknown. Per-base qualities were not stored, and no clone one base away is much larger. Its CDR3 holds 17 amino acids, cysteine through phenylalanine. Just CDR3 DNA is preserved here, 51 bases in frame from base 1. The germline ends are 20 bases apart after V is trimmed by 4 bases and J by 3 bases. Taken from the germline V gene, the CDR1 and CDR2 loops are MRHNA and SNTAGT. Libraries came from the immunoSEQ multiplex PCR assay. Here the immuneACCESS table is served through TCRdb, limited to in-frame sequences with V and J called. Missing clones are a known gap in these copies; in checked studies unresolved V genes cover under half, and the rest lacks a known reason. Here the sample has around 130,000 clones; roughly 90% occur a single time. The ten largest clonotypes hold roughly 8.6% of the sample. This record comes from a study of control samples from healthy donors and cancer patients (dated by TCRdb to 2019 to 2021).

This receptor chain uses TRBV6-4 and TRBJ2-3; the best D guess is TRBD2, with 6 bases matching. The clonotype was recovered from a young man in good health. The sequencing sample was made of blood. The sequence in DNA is TGTGCCAGCAGTGCCCGGGACTCGTTCCCGGCTACAGATACGCAGTATTTT. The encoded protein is CASSARDSFPATDTQYF.